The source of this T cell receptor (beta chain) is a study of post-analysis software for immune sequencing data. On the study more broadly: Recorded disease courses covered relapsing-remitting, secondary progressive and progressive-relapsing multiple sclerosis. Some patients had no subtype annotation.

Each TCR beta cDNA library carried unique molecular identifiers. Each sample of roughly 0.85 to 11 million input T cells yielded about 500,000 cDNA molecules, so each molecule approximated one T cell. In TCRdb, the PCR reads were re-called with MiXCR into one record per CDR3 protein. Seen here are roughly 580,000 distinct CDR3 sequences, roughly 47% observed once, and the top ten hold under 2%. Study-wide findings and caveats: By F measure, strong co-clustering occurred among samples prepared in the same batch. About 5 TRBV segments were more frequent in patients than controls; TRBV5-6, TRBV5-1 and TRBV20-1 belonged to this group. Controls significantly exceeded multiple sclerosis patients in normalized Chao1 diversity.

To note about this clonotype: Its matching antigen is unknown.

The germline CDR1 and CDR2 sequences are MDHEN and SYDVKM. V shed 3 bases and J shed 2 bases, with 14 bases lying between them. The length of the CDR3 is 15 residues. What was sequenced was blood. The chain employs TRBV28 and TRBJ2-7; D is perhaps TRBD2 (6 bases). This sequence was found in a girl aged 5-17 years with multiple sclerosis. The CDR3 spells CASSFVGSQPYEQYF. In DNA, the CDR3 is TGTGCCAGCAGTTTCGTCGGGAGTCAGCCCTACGAGCAGTACTTC. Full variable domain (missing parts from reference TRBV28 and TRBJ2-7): DVKVTQSSRYLVKRTGEKVFLECVQDMDHENMFWYRQDPGLGLRLIYFSYDVKMKEKGDIPEGYSVSREKKERFSLILESASTNQTSMYLCASSFVGSQPYEQYFGPGTRLTVT.